Detailed here is one T cell receptor (beta chain). The data originate from a study of T cell responses to AZD1222 COVID-19 vaccine. The CDR3 loop spans 18 amino acids. Germline assignment: CDR1 MNHNS and CDR2 SASEGT. V was pared by 1 base and J by 0 bases, with 7 bases of the junction left unmatched. Some clones are missing from TCRdb's copy, which holds only in-frame ones; the method was immunoSEQ multiplex PCR. The sample includes some 120,000 clones, 88% of them seen just once. The material was peripheral blood, obtained on day 0 of AZD1222 vaccination. The chain joins TRBV6-1 to TRBJ2-5; 11 nucleotides line up with TRBD2. The sequence was collected from an adult in good health. The CDR3 region is CASSEVLAGGSYQETQYF. For the CDR3, the DNA is TGTGCCAGCAGTGAAGTTCTAGCGGGGGGATCTTACCAAGAGACCCAGTACTTC.